This T cell receptor (beta chain) was identified during a study of blood T cell repertoires in COVID-19. In the original processing: Quantification of nucleated cells was approximated via reference gene primer amplification. Clones were read by immunoSEQ multiplex PCR, and TCRdb kept only the in-frame ones, dropping some. V, J and clone size are taken as reported in that table, and D and trimming were inferred from the DNA itself. The sample contains over 450,000 clones, roughly 89% of which appear only once. The V end lost 0 bases, the J end lost 2 bases, and 5 bases lay between the germline ends. The CDR3 covers 13 residues. Germline CDR1 is MNHNS and CDR2 is SASEGT.

The chain uses TRBV6-1 and TRBJ2-7; D not certain. The receptor comes from a woman in her forties or fifties with COVID-19, enrolled during active disease. Sequencing was done on a sample of peripheral blood. In DNA form, the CDR3 reads TGTGCCAGCAGTGAAGCGACTCCCTACGAGCAGTACTTC. Translating it yields CASSEATPYEQYF.